The clone carrying this TCR beta chain was found many times. Using unique molecular identifiers, the investigators prepared the TCRbeta library. TCRdb reprocessed the PCR reads with MiXCR, giving one entry per CDR3 protein. The table has around 360,000 distinct CDR3 sequences, around 10% seen once. CDR3 length: 16 residues. Germline values: CDR1 SGHTA, CDR2 FQGNSA. V was clipped by 1 base and J by 4 bases, with 16 bases between them. This entry comes from a study of T-cell reconstitution after alpha-beta-depleted transplantation in children. The chain combines TRBV7-2 with TRBJ1-1; D is uncertain. The sequence was obtained from a human donor who donated a stem cell graft to a child with acute lymphoblastic leukemia. The material sequenced was PBMCs from the stem cell graft donor, taken from the stem cell graft. The CDR3 sequence is CASSLVRQTLGTEAFF. For the CDR3, the DNA is TGTGCCAGCAGCTTAGTTCGGCAGACCTTGGGCACTGAAGCTTTCTTT.